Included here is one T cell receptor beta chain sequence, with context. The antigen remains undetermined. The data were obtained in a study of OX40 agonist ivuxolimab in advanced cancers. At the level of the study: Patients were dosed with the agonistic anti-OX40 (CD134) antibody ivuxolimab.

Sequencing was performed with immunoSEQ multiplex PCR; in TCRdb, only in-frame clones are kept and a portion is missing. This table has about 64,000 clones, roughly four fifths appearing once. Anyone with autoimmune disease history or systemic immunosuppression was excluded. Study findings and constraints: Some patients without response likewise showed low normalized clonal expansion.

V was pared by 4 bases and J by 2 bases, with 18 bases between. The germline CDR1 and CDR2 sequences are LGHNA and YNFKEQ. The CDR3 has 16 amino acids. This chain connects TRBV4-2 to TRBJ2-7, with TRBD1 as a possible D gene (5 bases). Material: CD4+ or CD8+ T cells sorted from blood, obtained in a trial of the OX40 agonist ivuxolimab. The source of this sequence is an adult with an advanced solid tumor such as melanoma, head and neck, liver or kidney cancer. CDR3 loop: CASSPSQVGAPYEQYF. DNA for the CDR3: TGTGCCAGCAGCCCATCGCAGGTAGGGGCCCCCTACGAGCAGTACTTC.